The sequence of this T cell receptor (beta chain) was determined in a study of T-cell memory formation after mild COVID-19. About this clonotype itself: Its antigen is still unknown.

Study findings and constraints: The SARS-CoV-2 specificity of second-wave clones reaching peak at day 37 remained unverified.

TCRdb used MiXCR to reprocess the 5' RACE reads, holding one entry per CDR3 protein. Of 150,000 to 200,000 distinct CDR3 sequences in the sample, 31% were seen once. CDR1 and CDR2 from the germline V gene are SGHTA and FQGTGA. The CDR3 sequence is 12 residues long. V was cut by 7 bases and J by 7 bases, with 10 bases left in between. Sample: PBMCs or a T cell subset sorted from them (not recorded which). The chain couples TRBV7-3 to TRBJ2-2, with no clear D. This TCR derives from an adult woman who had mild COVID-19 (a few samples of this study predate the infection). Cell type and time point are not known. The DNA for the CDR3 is TGTGCCAGCATGGGTATTAGCGGGGAGCTGTTTTTT. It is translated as CASMGISGELFF.